This T cell receptor (beta chain) was identified in a study of Graves' ophthalmopathy and Graves' hyperthyroidism (dated by TCRdb to about 2018). Some background on the complete study: Peripheral blood was collected at initial diagnosis, prior to any treatment. In more than five hyperthyroidism patients, the T-cell repertoires found in thyroid tissue were compared with those found in blood. To explore V-J signatures that separate ophthalmopathy from hyperthyroidism, a discovery set of 100 patients was enrolled, consisting of 40 to 45 with ophthalmopathy and around 57 with stable hyperthyroidism. For independent validation, a separate cohort was made up of approximately 19 hyperthyroidism patients plus 17 patients who later progressed from hyperthyroidism to ophthalmopathy. In total, 135 blood samples were TCR-sequenced: approximately 42 ophthalmopathy, some 80 hyperthyroidism and approximately 17 hyperthyroidism-to-ophthalmopathy patients. Following sampling, methimazole starting at 30 mg daily was administered to hyperthyroidism patients, and high-dose intravenous methylprednisolone was administered to ophthalmopathy patients. To tell Graves' ophthalmopathy apart from Graves' hyperthyroidism, and to predict which patients would progress to ophthalmopathy, the study relied on TCR beta repertoire signatures.

For repertoire sequencing, the TCR beta CDR3 regions were amplified from RNA transcripts. HTBI primers and the Qiagen OneStep RT-PCR kit were used in a first-round RT-PCR, which was followed by a second-round multiplex PCR, size selection and purification. The libraries underwent paired-end sequencing with 100 bp reads on an Illumina HiSeq2000. The original methods were these. SOAPnuke was used to process the reads, throwing out any read that had adapters, had uncalled bases, had a mean Phred below 15, or lacked an exact constant-primer or identifier match. COPE v1.2.5 was used to merge high-quality paired reads. Clonotypes were defined as unique nucleotide sequences and were aligned to IMGT TRB V, D and J references using MiTCR v1.1. Only V-J combinations with frequency above 0.0001 were analysed, covering over 99% of repertoires. A TCR clonal expansion and chaos score per V-J combination was defined as the ratio of F50 clonal expansion to chaos observed in the TCRdist matrix. Welch's t-statistics and random forest were used to reduce the features to 10 to 15 V-J combinations, which were then used as input to a naive Bayes classifier. The similarity between thyroid and blood repertoires was quantified using the Morisita-Horn index. TCRdb itself trimmed the public reads at Q25 with fastp, ran MiXCR and retained productive beta chains. Each record represents a unique CDR3 protein, reported with the most common genes and DNA among its rows. The authors' filters were not applied to this entry. Within this sample are 500,000 to 800,000 distinct CDR3 sequences, with over 40% of them counted one time only. Clones ranked in the top ten supply 3% to 4% of the sample.

Patients with ophthalmopathy had moderately to severely active disease, with a Clinical Activity Score of 3 or more, a NOSPECS grade of 4 or more, and a disease duration of less than 3 months. Patients were excluded if they had other autoimmune diseases, uncontrolled infections, pregnancy or lactation. Diagnosis was based on clinical symptoms, serum thyroxine, TRAb, thyroid ultrasound and orbital computed tomography. PBMCs were isolated from roughly 10 ml of fresh peripheral blood by Ficoll-Paque density gradient centrifugation. Total RNA was extracted with Trizol reagent and quality-checked on an Agilent 2100 Bioanalyzer. V is pared back by 10 bases and J by 9 bases, with 3 bases lying between the germline termini. The CDR3 starts with the cysteine, ends with the phenylalanine, and has 8 residues. Only CDR3 DNA is held: 24 bases, read in frame from base 1. CDR1 and CDR2 (SNHLY, FYNNEI) derive from the germline V gene.

This clonotype was detected only once. What this receptor recognizes is not known. Base qualities were left out, and no much larger clone turns up one base away. One read yields weak evidence. Study-level results and caveats: Most expanded thyroid clonotypes with frequency above 0.001 were also detected in blood, suggesting blood repertoires may reflect the thyroid immune response. In validation, the model predicted ophthalmopathy progression with roughly 68% sensitivity and less than 80% specificity; some 13 predicted patients were CT-confirmed with GO in a median of 6.5 months. No statistical method was used to set the sample size in advance, and the investigators knew which group each participant was assigned to. The 13-signature model separated ophthalmopathy from stable hyperthyroidism with approximately 85% sensitivity and around 81% specificity in cross-validation, and 80%/75% in the test set.

The clonotype was recovered from an adult man with Graves' ophthalmopathy. The chain joins TRBV2 to TRBJ2-2; there is no confident call for the D gene. Source material: peripheral blood. This receptor carries the CDR3 CAIRELFF. The bases are TGTGCCATCAGGGAGCTGTTTTTT.